One and the same sample provided the 17 T cell receptor beta chains below, sequenced in a study of T cell responses to AZD1222 COVID-19 vaccine. Here immunoSEQ multiplex PCR was the method, and the copy in TCRdb shows in-frame clones only, minus some. Among about 170,000 clones listed, just under 95% were seen once. The material sequenced was peripheral blood, taken on day 0 of AZD1222 vaccination. These receptor sequences come from an adult in good health.

The chain links TRBV6-5 to TRBJ1-4; D remains unclear. CDR3 length equals 13 residues. Per germline, CDR1 MNHEY and CDR2 SVGAGI. Deletions cut 7 bases from V and 3 bases from J, with 9 bases between. CDR3 DNA: TGTGCCAGCATGGGTGCGGCTAATGAAAAACTGTTTTTT. This translates into CASMGAANEKLFF.

This clone has just one count. The chain carries TRBV2 and TRBJ1-6, with 8 bases matching TRBD1. In germline, CDR1 is SNHLY, CDR2 FYNNEI. V shed 3 bases, J shed 5 bases, and the junction held 9 bases outside the gene matches. The CDR3 sequence is 17 residues long. The chain's CDR3 is CASSDGLRQGNNSPLHF. The DNA for the CDR3 is TGTGCCAGCAGTGACGGACTAAGACAGGGGAATAATTCACCCCTCCACTTT.

The chain joins TRBV5-8 to TRBJ2-5; the match to TRBD2 covers 14 bases. The germline V gene encodes CDR1 SGHTS and CDR2 YDEGEE. The CDR3 length is 18 residues. V was clipped by 0 bases and J by 3 bases; unmatched bases: 7. For the CDR3, the DNA is TGTGCCAGCAGCTTGGGGAGACTAGCGGGAGGGCCAGAAGAGACCCAGTACTTC. Its protein is CASSLGRLAGGPEETQYF.

This rearrangement joins TRBV7-2 to TRBJ1-1; TRBD1 aligns across 9 bases. The CDR3 runs to 15 residues. Germline V gene data show CDR1 as SGHTA and CDR2 as FQGNSA. The V gene end was trimmed by 5 bases and the J gene end by 5 bases; junction bases not matched to a gene: 9. The CDR3 region is CASSPMTGGKTEAFF. The CDR3 region has the DNA TGTGCCAGCAGCCCTATGACAGGGGGAAAGACTGAAGCTTTCTTT.

This clone was seen a handful of times. The chain recombines TRBV30 with TRBJ2-1, with D possibly being TRBD2 (6 bases). The germline CDR1 and CDR2 sequences are GTSNPN and SVGIG (reference sequence). The CDR3 is 15 amino acids. Trimming took 3 bases from V and 5 from J, leaving 17 bases between them. The CDR3 loop is CAWRGGGMVDNEQFF. DNA of the CDR3: TGTGCCTGGAGGGGAGGAGGGATGGTGGACAATGAGCAGTTCTTC.

V and J are TRBV19 and TRBJ2-3; D might be TRBD2 (6 bases). V was shortened by 3 bases and J by 6 bases, with 10 bases between the two germline ends. Germline CDR1 LNHDA, CDR2 SQIVND (reference sequence). CDR3 length: 13 amino acids. This CDR3 reads CASSIGGPDTQYF. CDR3 coding DNA: TGTGCCAGTAGTATCGGGGGTCCCGATACGCAGTATTTT.

The chain links TRBV15 to TRBJ1-5, with a possible D match to TRBD1 (5 bases). This CDR3 has 14 amino acids. With 6 bases removed from V and 5 bases from J, the gap between germline ends came to 14 bases. The germline CDR1 and CDR2 sequences are LNHNV and YYDKDF (reference sequence). This CDR3 reads CATREGKFHQPQHF. The CDR3 DNA sequence: TGTGCCACCAGAGAGGGGAAGTTCCATCAGCCCCAGCATTTT.

The V and J genes are TRBV2 and TRBJ2-5; possible D gene TRBD2, 6 bases. The CDR3 loop spans 15 amino acids. The germline CDR1 and CDR2 sequences are SNHLY and FYNNEI. Trimming took 6 bases from V and 4 from J, leaving 18 bases between them. The CDR3 loop is CASSLQSTGGETQYF. DNA for the CDR3: TGTGCCAGCAGCCTCCAATCTACCGGGGGAGAGACCCAGTACTTC. Supplemented by reference TRBV2 and TRBJ2-5, the full variable domain reads EPEVTQTPSHQVTQMGQEVILRCVPISNHLYFYWYRQILGQKVEFLVSFYNNEISEKSEIFDDQFSVERPDGSNFTLKIRSTKLEDSAMYFCASSLQSTGGETQYFGPGTRLLVL.

The V and J genes are TRBV5-5 and TRBJ1-1, with TRBD1 matching over 8 bases. CDR1 and CDR2 from the germline V gene are SGHKS and YYEKEE (reference sequence). The trim removed 0 bases at V and 8 bases at J, leaving 9 bases unmatched. The length of the CDR3 is 15 residues. CDR3 residues: CASSLVGARGREAFF. The CDR3 DNA follows: TGTGCCAGCAGCTTGGTGGGCGCCAGGGGGCGCGAAGCTTTCTTT.

The chain carries TRBV25-1 and TRBJ1-6; the match to TRBD1 covers 11 bases. Germline-derived CDR1 and CDR2 are MGHDK and SYGVNS. V dropped 6 bases and J dropped 10; count of bases not matched to a gene: 5. The CDR3 extends over 14 amino acids. The CDR3 DNA sequence: TGTGCCAGCAGGGGACAGGGGGATCGGTCACCCCTCCACTTT. Protein: CASRGQGDRSPLHF.

This clone was detected only once. The gene calls are TRBV30 and TRBJ2-6; D remains unclear. Germline CDR1 reads GTSNPN; CDR2 reads SVGIG (reference sequence). CDR3 length: 14 residues. V was clipped by 2 bases and J by 0 bases, with 5 bases between them. The CDR3 DNA reads as TGTGCCTGGAGTTCAGCCTCTGGGGCCAACGTCCTGACTTTC. It is translated as CAWSSASGANVLTF.

The chain recombines TRBV7-9 with TRBJ2-7, with D uncertain. Trimming shortened V by 6 bases and J by 1 base, and 7 bases separated the two germline ends. Looked up from germline, CDR1 is SEHNR and CDR2 is FQNEAQ (reference sequence). The CDR3 is 12 residues long. The CDR3 bases are TGTGCCAGCAGGGCGTCGTCCTACGAGCAGTACTTC. It encodes CASRASSYEQYF. The full variable domain, completed using reference TRBV7-9 and TRBJ2-7, is DTGVSQNPRHKITKRGQNVTFRCDPISEHNRLYWYRQTLGQGPEFLTYFQNEAQLEKSRLLSDRFSAERPKGSFSTLEIQRTEQGDSAMYLCASRASSYEQYFGPGTRLTVT.

This chain uses TRBV5-1 with TRBJ2-5; D is possibly TRBD1 (5 bases). CDR3 length: 17 residues. Trimming removed 4 bases at V and 1 base at J, with 20 bases between. Germline loops: CDR1 SGHRS, CDR2 YFSETQ. CDR3 sequence: CASSELPSRTLQETQYF. The CDR3 DNA reads as TGCGCCAGCAGCGAGCTTCCATCCCGGACACTCCAAGAGACCCAGTACTTC.

This clone was counted only a few times. The same CDR3 arises from other DNA sequences in this sample as well. This chain joins TRBV5-1 and TRBJ1-5; weak D call: TRBD1 (6 bases). Germline CDR1 SGHRS, CDR2 YFSETQ. Trimming took off 0 bases at V and 4 bases at J, with 8 bases between the two ends. The CDR3 runs 14 residues. CDR3 region: CASSLGGGNQPQHF. CDR3 coding DNA: TGCGCCAGCAGCTTGGGAGGGGGGAATCAGCCCCAGCATTTT.

A single count supports this clone. The gene calls are TRBV2 and TRBJ2-5; D call uncertain. Trimming left V 1 base short and J 5 bases short, with 8 bases between. This CDR3 has 13 amino acids. Germline V CDR1 and CDR2: SNHLY, FYNNEI. The CDR3 DNA follows: TGTGCCAGCAGTGAAGTCCCACTGGAGACCCAGTACTTC. This translates into CASSEVPLETQYF.

The J gene is TRBJ1-6, the V gene TRBV23-1, with 10 positions matching TRBD1. TRBV23-1 counts as an open reading frame of uncertain function. The CDR3 contains 18 residues. V lost 2 bases and J lost 3; bases outside the gene matches: 7. CDR3 coding DNA: TGCGCCAGCAGTCAACGAACTTGGACAGGGGGCTATAATTCACCCCTCCACTTT. Translation gives CASSQRTWTGGYNSPLHF.

The chain carries TRBV4-2 and TRBJ1-3; 8 nucleotides match TRBD1. Unmatched junction bases numbered 11, after V lost 3 bases and J lost 4 bases. Germline V gene sequence: CDR1 LGHNA, CDR2 YNFKEQ. The CDR3 contains 17 residues. CDR3: CASSQSQGAKGGNTIYF. In DNA, the CDR3 is TGTGCCAGCAGCCAGTCCCAGGGGGCAAAGGGGGGAAACACCATATATTTT.